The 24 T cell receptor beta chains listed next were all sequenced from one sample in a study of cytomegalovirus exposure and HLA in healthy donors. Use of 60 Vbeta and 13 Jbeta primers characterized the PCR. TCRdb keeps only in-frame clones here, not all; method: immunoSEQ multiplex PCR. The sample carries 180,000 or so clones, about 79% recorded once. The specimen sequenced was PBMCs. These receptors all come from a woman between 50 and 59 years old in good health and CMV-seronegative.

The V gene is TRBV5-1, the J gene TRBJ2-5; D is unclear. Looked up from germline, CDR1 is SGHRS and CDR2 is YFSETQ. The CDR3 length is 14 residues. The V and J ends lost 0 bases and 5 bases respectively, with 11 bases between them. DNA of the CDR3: TGCGCCAGCAGCTTGGGACCCCTCGGGGAGACCCAGTACTTC. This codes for CASSLGPLGETQYF.

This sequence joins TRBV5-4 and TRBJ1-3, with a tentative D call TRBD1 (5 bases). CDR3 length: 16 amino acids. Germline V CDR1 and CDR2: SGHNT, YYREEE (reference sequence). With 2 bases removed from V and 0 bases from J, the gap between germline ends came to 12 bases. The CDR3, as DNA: TGTGCCAGCAGCTTCCCGGACACATACTCTGGAAACACCATATATTTT. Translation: CASSFPDTYSGNTIYF.

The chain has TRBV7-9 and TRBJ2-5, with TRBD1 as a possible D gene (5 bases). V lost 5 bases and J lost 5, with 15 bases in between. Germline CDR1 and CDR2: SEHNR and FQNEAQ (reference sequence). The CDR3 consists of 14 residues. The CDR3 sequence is CASSPSQGMETQYF. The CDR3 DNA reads TGTGCCAGCAGCCCCTCCCAGGGCATGGAGACCCAGTACTTC.

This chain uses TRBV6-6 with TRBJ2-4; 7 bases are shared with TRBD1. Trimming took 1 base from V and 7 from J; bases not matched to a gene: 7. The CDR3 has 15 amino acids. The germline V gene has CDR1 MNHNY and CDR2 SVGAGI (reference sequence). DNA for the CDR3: TGTGCCAGCAGTTACTTGGGACAGACTACTAACATTCAGTACTTC. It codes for CASSYLGQTTNIQYF.

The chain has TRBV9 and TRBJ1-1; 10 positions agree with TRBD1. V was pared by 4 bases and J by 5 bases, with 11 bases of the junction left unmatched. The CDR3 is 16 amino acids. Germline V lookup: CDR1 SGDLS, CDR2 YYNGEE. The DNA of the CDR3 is TGTGCCAGCAGCAACCTCCCGGGACAGGGGATAACTGAAGCTTTCTTT. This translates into CASSNLPGQGITEAFF.

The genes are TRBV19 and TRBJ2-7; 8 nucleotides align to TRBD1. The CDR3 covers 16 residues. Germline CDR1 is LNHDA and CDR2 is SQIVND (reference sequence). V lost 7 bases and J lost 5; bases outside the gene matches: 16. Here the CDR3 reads CASTRIGAGGIHEQYF. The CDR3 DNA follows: TGTGCCAGTACGAGGATCGGGGCAGGGGGCATCCACGAGCAGTACTTC.

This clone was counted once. The CDR3 nucleotides are TGTGCCAGCAGCCAAGGACTAGCGGTAAACAATGAGCAGTTCTTC. Its protein is CASSQGLAVNNEQFF. The chain employs TRBV4-2 and TRBJ2-1; TRBD2 matches at 9 bases. The CDR3 is 15 amino acids. The junction had 3 bases not matched to a gene; V was cut back by 1 base and J by 5 bases. Germline CDR1 reads LGHNA; CDR2 reads YNFKEQ.

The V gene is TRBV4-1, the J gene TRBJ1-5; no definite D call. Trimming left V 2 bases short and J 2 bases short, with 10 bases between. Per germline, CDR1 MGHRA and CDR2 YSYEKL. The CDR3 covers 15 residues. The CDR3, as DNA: TGCGCCAGCAGCCAACAAACAGCGGGCAATCAGCCCCAGCATTTT. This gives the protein CASSQQTAGNQPQHF.

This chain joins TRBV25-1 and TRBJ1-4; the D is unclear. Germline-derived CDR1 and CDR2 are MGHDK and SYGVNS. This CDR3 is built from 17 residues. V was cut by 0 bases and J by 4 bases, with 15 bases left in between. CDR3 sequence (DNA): TGTGCCAGCAGTGAATACAGTGGGGAGGCCATTAATGAAAAACTGTTTTTT. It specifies CASSEYSGEAINEKLFF.

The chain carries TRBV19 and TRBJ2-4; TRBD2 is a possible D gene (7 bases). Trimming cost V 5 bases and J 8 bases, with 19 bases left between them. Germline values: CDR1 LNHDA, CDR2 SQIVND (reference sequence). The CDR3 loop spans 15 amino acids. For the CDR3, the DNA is TGTGCCAGTAGTCTCCAATCAACAGGGAGGGACATTCAGTACTTC. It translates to CASSLQSTGRDIQYF.

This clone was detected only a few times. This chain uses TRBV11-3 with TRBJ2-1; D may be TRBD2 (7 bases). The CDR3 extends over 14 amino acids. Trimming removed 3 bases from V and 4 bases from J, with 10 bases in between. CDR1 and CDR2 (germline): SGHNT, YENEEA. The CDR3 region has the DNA TGTGCCAGCAGCTTTCGGGGGGCTTACAATGAGCAGTTCTTC. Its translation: CASSFRGAYNEQFF.

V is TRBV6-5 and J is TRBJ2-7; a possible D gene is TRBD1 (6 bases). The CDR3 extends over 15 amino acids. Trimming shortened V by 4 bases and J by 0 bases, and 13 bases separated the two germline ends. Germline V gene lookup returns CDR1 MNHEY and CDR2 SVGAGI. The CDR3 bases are TGTGCCAGCAGTTCCGACAGGCTCCACTCCTACGAGCAGTACTTC. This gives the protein CASSSDRLHSYEQYF.

This CDR3 is CASSLVAGTDEKLFF. The CDR3, as DNA: TGTGCCAGCAGCTTGGTCGCAGGGACAGATGAAAAACTGTTTTTT. J is TRBJ1-4 and V is TRBV5-6; TRBD1 aligns across 7 bases. Losses at the gene ends were 0 bases for V and 6 bases for J; bases not matched to a gene: 5. Germline values: CDR1 SGHDT, CDR2 YYEEEE. This CDR3 spans 15 amino acids. The full variable domain, with the rest looked up from reference TRBV5-6 and TRBJ1-4, is DAGVTQSPTHLIKTRGQQVTLRCSPKSGHDTVSWYQQALGQGPQFIFQYYEEEERQRGNFPDRFSGHQFPNYSSELNVNALLLGDSALYLCASSLVAGTDEKLFFGSGTQLSVL.

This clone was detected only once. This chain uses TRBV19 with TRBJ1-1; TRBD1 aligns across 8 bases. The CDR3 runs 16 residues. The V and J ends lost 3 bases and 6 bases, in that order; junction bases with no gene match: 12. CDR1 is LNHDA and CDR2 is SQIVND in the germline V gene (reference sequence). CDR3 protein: CASSIRRPGQEAEAFF. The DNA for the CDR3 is TGTGCCAGTAGTATCCGGCGGCCGGGACAGGAGGCTGAAGCTTTCTTT.

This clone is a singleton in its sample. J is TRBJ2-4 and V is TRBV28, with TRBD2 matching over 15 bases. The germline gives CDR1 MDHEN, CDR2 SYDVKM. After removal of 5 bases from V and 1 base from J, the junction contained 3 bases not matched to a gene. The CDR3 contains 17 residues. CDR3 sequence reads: CASSRGTSGRAKNIQYF. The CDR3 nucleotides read TGTGCCAGCAGTCGGGGGACTAGCGGGAGGGCCAAAAACATTCAGTACTTC.

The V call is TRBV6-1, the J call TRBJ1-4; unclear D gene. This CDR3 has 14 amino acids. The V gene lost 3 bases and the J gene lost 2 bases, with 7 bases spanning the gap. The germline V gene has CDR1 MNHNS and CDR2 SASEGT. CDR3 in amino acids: CASSDGSTNEKLFF. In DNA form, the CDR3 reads TGTGCCAGCAGTGATGGGAGCACTAATGAAAAACTGTTTTTT.

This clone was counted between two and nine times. In DNA form, the CDR3 reads TGTGCCTGGACCCCTCTGGGGACCCCCTGGGACAGGGGGGGTGAGACCCAGTACTTC. Its translation: CAWTPLGTPWDRGGETQYF. The chain has TRBV30 and TRBJ2-5; 11 bases map to TRBD1. Germline V gene sequence: CDR1 GTSNPN, CDR2 SVGIG (reference sequence). Trimming took 4 bases from V and 5 from J; bases not matched to a gene: 21. This CDR3 region has 19 residues.

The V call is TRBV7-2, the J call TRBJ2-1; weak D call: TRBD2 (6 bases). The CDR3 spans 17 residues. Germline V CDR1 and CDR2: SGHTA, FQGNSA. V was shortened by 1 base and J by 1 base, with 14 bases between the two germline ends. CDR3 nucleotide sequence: TGTGCCAGCAGCTTAGTCTCGCGGGCGGGGTCCTACAATGAGCAGTTCTTC. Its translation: CASSLVSRAGSYNEQFF.

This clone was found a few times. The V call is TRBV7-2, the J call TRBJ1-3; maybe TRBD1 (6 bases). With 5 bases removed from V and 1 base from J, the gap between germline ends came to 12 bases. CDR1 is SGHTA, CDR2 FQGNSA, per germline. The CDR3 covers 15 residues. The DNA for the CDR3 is TGTGCCAGCAGCCGTGTACAGGGATCTGGAAACACCATATATTTT. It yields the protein CASSRVQGSGNTIYF. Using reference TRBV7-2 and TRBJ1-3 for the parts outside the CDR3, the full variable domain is GAGVSQSPSNKVTEKGKDVELRCDPISGHTALYWYRQSLGQGLEFLIYFQGNSAPDKSGLPSDRFSAERTGGSVSTLTIQRTQQEDSAVYLCASSRVQGSGNTIYFGEGSWLTVV.

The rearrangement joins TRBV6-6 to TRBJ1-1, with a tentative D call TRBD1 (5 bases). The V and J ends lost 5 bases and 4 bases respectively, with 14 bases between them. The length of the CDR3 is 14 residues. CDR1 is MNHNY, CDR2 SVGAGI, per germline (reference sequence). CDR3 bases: TGTGCCAGCAGTGACACAGGATTGGGCACTGAAGCTTTCTTT. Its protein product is CASSDTGLGTEAFF.

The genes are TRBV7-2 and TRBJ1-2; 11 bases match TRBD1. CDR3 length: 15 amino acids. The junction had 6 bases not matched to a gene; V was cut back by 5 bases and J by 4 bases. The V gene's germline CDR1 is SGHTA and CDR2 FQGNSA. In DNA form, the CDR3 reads TGTGCCAGCAGCGGCGGACAGGGGGCTCCCTATGGCTACACCTTC. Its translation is CASSGGQGAPYGYTF.

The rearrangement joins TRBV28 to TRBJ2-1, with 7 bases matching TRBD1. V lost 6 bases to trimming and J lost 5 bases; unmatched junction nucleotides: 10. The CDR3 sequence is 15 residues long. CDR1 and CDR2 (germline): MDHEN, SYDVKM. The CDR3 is CASRDQGQTHNEQFF. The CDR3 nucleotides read TGTGCCAGCAGGGACCAGGGACAGACACACAATGAGCAGTTCTTC. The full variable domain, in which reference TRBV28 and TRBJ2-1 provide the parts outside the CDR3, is DVKVTQSSRYLVKRTGEKVFLECVQDMDHENMFWYRQDPGLGLRLIYFSYDVKMKEKGDIPEGYSVSREKKERFSLILESASTNQTSMYLCASRDQGQTHNEQFFGPGTRLTVL.

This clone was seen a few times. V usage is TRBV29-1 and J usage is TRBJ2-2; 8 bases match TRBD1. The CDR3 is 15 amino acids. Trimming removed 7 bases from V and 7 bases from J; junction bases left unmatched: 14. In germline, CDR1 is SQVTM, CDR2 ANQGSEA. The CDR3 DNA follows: TGCAGCGCTCAAGGGACAGGCTCCTGGGGCGGGGAGCTGTTTTTT. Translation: CSAQGTGSWGGELFF.

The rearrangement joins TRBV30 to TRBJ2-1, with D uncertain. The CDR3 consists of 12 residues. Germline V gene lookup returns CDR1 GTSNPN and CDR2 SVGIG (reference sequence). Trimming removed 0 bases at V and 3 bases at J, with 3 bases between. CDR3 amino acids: CAWSVSYNEQFF. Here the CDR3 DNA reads TGTGCCTGGAGTGTCAGCTACAATGAGCAGTTCTTC.